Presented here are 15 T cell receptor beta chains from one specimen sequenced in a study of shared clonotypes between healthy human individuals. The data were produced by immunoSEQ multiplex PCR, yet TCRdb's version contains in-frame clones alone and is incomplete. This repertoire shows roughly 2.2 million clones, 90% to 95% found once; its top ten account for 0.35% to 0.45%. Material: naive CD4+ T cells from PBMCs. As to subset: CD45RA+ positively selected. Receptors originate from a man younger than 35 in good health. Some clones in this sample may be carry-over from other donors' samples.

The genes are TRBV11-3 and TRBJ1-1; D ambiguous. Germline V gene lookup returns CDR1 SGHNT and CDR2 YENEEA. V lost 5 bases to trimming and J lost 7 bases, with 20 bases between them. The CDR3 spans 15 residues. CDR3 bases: TGTGCCAGCAGCCCCGGGCAGGCACGGTTTAGTGAAGCTTTCTTT. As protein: CASSPGQARFSEAFF.

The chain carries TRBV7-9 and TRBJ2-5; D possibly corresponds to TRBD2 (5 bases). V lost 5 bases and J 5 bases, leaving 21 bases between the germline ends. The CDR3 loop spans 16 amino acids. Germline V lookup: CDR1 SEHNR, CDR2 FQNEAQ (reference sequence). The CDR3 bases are TGTGCCAGCAGCGCAGAACGAGCGGACCGAGGGGAGACCCAGTACTTC. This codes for CASSAERADRGETQYF.

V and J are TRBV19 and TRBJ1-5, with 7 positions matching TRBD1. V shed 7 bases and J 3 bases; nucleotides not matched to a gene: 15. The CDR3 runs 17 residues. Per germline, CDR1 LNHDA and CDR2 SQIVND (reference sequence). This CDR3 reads CASKPGQRRIFNQPQHF. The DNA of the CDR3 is TGTGCCAGTAAGCCGGGACAGAGACGAATTTTCAATCAGCCCCAGCATTTT.

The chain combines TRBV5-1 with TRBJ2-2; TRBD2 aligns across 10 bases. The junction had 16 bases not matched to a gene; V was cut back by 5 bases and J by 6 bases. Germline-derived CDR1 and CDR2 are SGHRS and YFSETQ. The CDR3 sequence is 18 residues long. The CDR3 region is CASSLDASGSRGSGELFF. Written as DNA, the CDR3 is TGCGCCAGCAGTCTGGACGCTAGCGGGAGTCGAGGGTCCGGGGAGCTGTTTTTT.

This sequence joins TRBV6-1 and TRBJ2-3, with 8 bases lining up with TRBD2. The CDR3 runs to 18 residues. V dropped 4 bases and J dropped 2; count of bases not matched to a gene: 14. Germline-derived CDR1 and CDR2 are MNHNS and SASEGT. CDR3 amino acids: CASSVSGRSTIHTDTQYF. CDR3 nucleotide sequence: TGTGCCAGCAGTGTGAGCGGGAGATCCACCATACACACAGATACGCAGTATTTT.

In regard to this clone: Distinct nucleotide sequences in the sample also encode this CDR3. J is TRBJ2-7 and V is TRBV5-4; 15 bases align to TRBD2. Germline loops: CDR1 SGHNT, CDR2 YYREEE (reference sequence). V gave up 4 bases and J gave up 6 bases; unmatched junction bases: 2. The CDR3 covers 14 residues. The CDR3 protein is CASSPGLAGGEQYF. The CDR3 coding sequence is TGTGCCAGCAGCCCGGGACTAGCGGGAGGCGAGCAGTACTTC.

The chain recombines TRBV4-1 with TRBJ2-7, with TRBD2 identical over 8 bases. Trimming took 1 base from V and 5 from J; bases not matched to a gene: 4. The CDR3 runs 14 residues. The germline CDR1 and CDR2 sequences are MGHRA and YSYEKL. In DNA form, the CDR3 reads TGCGCCAGCAGCCAAGCGCGGGAGGCCCACGAGCAGTACTTC. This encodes CASSQAREAHEQYF.

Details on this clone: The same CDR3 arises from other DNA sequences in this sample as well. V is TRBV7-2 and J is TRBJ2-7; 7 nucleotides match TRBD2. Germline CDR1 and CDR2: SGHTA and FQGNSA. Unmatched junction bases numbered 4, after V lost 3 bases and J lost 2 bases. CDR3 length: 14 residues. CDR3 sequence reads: CASSLPGLPYEQYF. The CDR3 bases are TGTGCCAGCAGCTTGCCGGGACTACCCTACGAGCAGTACTTC.

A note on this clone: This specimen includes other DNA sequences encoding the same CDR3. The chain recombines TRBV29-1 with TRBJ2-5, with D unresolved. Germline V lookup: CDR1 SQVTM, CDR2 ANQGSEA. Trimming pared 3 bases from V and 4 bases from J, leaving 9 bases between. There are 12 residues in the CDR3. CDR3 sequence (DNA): TGCAGCGTTGATCCTAACAGAGAGACCCAGTACTTC. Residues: CSVDPNRETQYF.

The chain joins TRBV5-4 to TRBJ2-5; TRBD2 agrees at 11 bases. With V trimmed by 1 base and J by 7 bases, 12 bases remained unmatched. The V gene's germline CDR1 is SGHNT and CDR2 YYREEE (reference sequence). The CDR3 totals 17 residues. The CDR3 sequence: CASSLSIAGGRMATQYF. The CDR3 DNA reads TGTGCCAGCAGCTTGTCAATAGCGGGAGGGCGAATGGCGACCCAGTACTTC.

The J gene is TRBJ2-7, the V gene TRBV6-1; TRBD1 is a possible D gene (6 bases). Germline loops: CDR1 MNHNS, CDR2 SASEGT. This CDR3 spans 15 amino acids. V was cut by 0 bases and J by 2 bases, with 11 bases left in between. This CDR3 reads CASSEASSGAYEQYF. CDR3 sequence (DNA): TGTGCCAGCAGTGAAGCGTCGTCAGGGGCCTACGAGCAGTACTTC.

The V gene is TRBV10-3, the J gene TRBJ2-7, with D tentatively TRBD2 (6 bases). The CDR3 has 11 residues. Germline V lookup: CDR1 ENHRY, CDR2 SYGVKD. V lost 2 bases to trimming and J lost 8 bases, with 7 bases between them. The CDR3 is CAISEGGKQYF. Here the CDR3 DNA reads TGTGCCATCAGTGAGGGGGGGAAGCAGTACTTC.

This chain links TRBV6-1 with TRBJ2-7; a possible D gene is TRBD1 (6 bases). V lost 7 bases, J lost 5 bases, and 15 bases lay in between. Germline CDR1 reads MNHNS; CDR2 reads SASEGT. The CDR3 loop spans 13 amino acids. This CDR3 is CASNLRGRNEQYF. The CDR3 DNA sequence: TGTGCCAGCAATCTCAGGGGCCGGAACGAGCAGTACTTC.

The CDR3 loop reads CASSLAPGLAGEKNIQYF. The CDR3 DNA reads as TGTGCCAGCAGCTTAGCTCCGGGACTAGCGGGGGAAAAAAACATTCAGTACTTC. The chain couples TRBV7-6 to TRBJ2-4; 14 nucleotides match TRBD2. Germline V gene data show CDR1 as SGHVS and CDR2 as FNYEAQ. CDR3 length equals 18 residues. J was trimmed by 4 bases and V by 0 bases; bases with no gene match: 5.

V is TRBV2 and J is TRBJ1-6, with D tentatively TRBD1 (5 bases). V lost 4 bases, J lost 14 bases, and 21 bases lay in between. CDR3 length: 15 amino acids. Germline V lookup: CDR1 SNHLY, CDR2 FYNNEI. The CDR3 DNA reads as TGTGCCAGCAGTGGGCCGGATTCAGGGATCAGGGCCCTCCACTTT. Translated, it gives CASSGPDSGIRALHF.